This T cell receptor (beta chain) was observed in a study of shared clonotypes between healthy human individuals. Germline lookup yields CDR1 KGHSH and CDR2 LQKENI. CDR3 length equals 17 residues. J gave up 3 bases and V 6 bases, and 8 bases lay outside the gene matches. Notes on this clone: Its antigen is unknown.

Profiling relied on immunoSEQ multiplex PCR, and the TCRdb table lists in-frame clones only, not all of them. Of some 1 million clones in the sample, roughly 80% were seen once. Only Caucasian adults living in Nashville, Tennessee served as donors. Study-wide results and caveats: Memory subsets generally showed smaller estimated richness than naive subsets did. Relative to clonotypes present in all four donors, those not shared had lower generation probabilities.

This chain connects TRBV18 to TRBJ2-3, with 14 bases that match TRBD2. The clonotype was recovered from a man aged 18 to 29 in good health. The sequenced material came from memory CD4+ T cells sorted from blood. The sample's subset: CD45RA-negative fraction. The CDR3 reads CASSSGTSGSGTDTQYF. CDR3 DNA sequence: TGTGCCAGCTCCTCGGGGACTAGCGGGAGTGGTACAGATACGCAGTATTTT.